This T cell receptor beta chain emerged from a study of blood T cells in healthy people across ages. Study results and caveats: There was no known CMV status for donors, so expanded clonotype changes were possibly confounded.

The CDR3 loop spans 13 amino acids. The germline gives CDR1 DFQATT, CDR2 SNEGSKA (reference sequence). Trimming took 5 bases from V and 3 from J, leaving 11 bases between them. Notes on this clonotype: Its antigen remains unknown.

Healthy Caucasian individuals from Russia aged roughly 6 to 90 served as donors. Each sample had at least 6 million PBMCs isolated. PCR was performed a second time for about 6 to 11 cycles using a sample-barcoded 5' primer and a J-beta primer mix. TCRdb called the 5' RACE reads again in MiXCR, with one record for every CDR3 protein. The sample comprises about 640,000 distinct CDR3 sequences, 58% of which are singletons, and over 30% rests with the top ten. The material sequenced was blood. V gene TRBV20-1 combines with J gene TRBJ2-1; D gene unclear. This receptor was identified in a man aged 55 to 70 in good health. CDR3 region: CSAPGRSYNEQFF. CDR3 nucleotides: TGCAGTGCTCCCGGACGGAGCTACAATGAGCAGTTCTTC.